These T cell receptor beta chains were read from a single sample in a study of control samples from healthy donors and cancer patients. Generated by immunoSEQ multiplex PCR, the TCRdb table keeps only in-frame clones and is missing some. The repertoire holds roughly 120,000 clones, with approximately 90% as singletons. Sample: blood. The source of these receptors is a woman between 45 and 60 years old in good health. The CDR3 runs from the conserved cysteine through the conserved F or W. A D gene is named only where the DNA matches it firmly. Clone sizes are given selectively: once, few, many, or a class where the clone is expanded.

d_call: TRBD2
j_call: TRBJ2-2
v_call: TRBV5-1
clone_size: .
cdr3_aa: CASSKGLAGRFDTGELFF
cdr3_nt: TGCGCCAGCAGCAAAGGACTAGCGGGGAGGTTTGACACCGGGGAGCTGTTTTTT

d_call: .
j_call: TRBJ1-5
v_call: TRBV28
clone_size: once
cdr3_aa: CASSFDTREIQPQHF
cdr3_nt: TGTGCCAGCAGTTTTGACACAAGGGAAATTCAGCCCCAGCATTTT

d_call: .
j_call: TRBJ2-1
v_call: TRBV6-5
clone_size: once
cdr3_aa: CASSPGAAPSDEQFF
cdr3_nt: TGTGCCAGCAGTCCGGGGGCTGCCCCGAGTGATGAGCAGTTCTTC

d_call: .
j_call: TRBJ1-3
v_call: TRBV5-4
clone_size: .
cdr3_aa: CASSPEGGPGSGNTIYF
cdr3_nt: TGTGCCAGCAGCCCCGAGGGGGGGCCGGGCTCTGGAAACACCATATATTTT

d_call: TRBD1
j_call: TRBJ1-1
v_call: TRBV6-2/TRBV6-3
clone_size: .
cdr3_aa: CASRYDRGNTEAFF
cdr3_nt: TGTGCCAGCAGGTACGACAGGGGGAACACTGAAGCTTTCTTT

d_call: .
j_call: TRBJ1-1
v_call: TRBV3-1/TRBV3-2
clone_size: .
cdr3_aa: CASSPHPGGGTEAFF
cdr3_nt: TGTGCCAGCAGCCCCCACCCGGGGGGGGGCACTGAAGCTTTCTTT

d_call: .
j_call: TRBJ2-5
v_call: TRBV29-1
clone_size: .
cdr3_aa: CSVGGAGETQYF
cdr3_nt: TGCAGCGTTGGTGGGGCAGGAGAGACCCAGTACTTC

d_call: .
j_call: TRBJ2-3
v_call: TRBV4-1
clone_size: .
cdr3_aa: CASSQGSDAVTQYF
cdr3_nt: TGCGCCAGCAGCCAAGGGTCCGACGCGGTTACGCAGTATTTT

d_call: .
j_call: TRBJ2-6
v_call: TRBV29-1
clone_size: .
cdr3_aa: CSVVIRGPGANVLTF
cdr3_nt: TGCAGCGTTGTCATCAGGGGTCCTGGGGCCAACGTCCTGACTTTC

d_call: .
j_call: TRBJ1-2
v_call: TRBV27
clone_size: .
cdr3_aa: CASSWGARNYGYTF
cdr3_nt: TGTGCCAGCAGTTGGGGGGCACGTAACTATGGCTACACCTTC

d_call: .
j_call: TRBJ2-3
v_call: TRBV5-1
clone_size: .
cdr3_aa: CASSLAPADTQYF
cdr3_nt: TGCGCCAGCAGCTTGGCCCCCGCAGATACGCAGTATTTT

d_call: TRBD2
j_call: TRBJ2-3
v_call: TRBV30
clone_size: .
cdr3_aa: CAWRLAGTTDTQYF
cdr3_nt: TGTGCCTGGAGGTTAGCGGGGACCACAGATACGCAGTATTTT

d_call: .
j_call: TRBJ2-6
v_call: TRBV2
clone_size: .
cdr3_aa: CASSTQGRDVLTF
cdr3_nt: TGTGCCAGCAGCACCCAGGGCCGGGACGTCCTGACTTTC

d_call: .
j_call: TRBJ2-1
v_call: TRBV4-3
clone_size: .
cdr3_aa: CASSQAQIRLSSSNEQFF
cdr3_nt: TGCGCCAGCAGCCAAGCCCAAATACGGCTGTCTTCCAGCAATGAGCAGTTCTTC

d_call: .
j_call: TRBJ2-4
v_call: TRBV4-3
clone_size: .
cdr3_aa: CASSQDGSDKNIQYF
cdr3_nt: TGCGCCAGCAGCCAAGATGGTAGCGACAAAAACATTCAGTACTTC

d_call: .
j_call: TRBJ1-3
v_call: TRBV9
clone_size: .
cdr3_aa: CASSVQTPGNTIYF
cdr3_nt: TGTGCCAGCAGCGTACAGACTCCTGGAAACACCATATATTTT

d_call: TRBD1
j_call: TRBJ1-2
v_call: TRBV30
clone_size: once
cdr3_aa: CAWSAPGGGSYGYTF
cdr3_nt: TGTGCCTGGAGTGCCCCAGGGGGCGGAAGCTATGGCTACACCTTC

d_call: .
j_call: TRBJ1-1
v_call: TRBV7-2
clone_size: .
cdr3_aa: CASSLDSPIVAFF
cdr3_nt: TGTGCCAGCAGCTTAGACTCCCCTATAGTCGCTTTCTTT

d_call: .
j_call: TRBJ1-2
v_call: TRBV5-6
clone_size: .
cdr3_aa: CASSTTVYGYTF
cdr3_nt: TGTGCCAGCAGCACGACAGTCTATGGCTACACCTTC

d_call: TRBD2
j_call: TRBJ2-7
v_call: TRBV6-5
clone_size: .
cdr3_aa: CASRMKGTTYEQYF
cdr3_nt: TGTGCCAGCAGGATGAAAGGGACTACATACGAGCAGTACTTC

d_call: TRBD2
j_call: TRBJ2-3
v_call: TRBV27
clone_size: many
cdr3_aa: CASIFSGRATDTQYF
cdr3_nt: TGTGCCAGCATTTTTAGTGGGAGGGCCACAGATACGCAGTATTTT

d_call: .
j_call: TRBJ2-1
v_call: TRBV11-1
clone_size: .
cdr3_aa: CASSLEGGSYNEQFF
cdr3_nt: TGTGCCAGCAGCTTAGAGGGGGGTTCCTACAATGAGCAGTTCTTC

d_call: .
j_call: TRBJ1-2
v_call: TRBV3-1/TRBV3-2
clone_size: .
cdr3_aa: CASSNRVSGYTF
cdr3_nt: TGTGCCAGCAGTAACAGGGTAAGCGGCTACACCTTC